One and the same sample provided the 22 T cell receptor beta chains below, sequenced in a study of blood T cell repertoires in COVID-19. Some clones are missing from TCRdb's copy, which holds only in-frame ones; the method was immunoSEQ multiplex PCR. The table shows 50,000 to 65,000 clones, with 86% occurring only once. The specimen sequenced was peripheral blood. These receptors were taken from a man aged 45-60 years with active COVID-19.

The genes are TRBV27 and TRBJ2-1; TRBD2 might be the D (6 bases). Trimming took off 5 bases at V and 5 bases at J, with 10 bases between the two ends. The CDR3 is 13 amino acids. Germline CDR1 reads MNHEY; CDR2 reads SMNVEV (reference sequence). The CDR3: CASSPQRDNEQFF. DNA of the CDR3: TGTGCCAGCAGTCCCCAGCGGGACAATGAGCAGTTCTTC.

The gene calls are TRBV7-2 and TRBJ2-5; 10 positions match TRBD2. Trimming took 6 bases from V and 4 from J; bases not matched to a gene: 8. The CDR3 sequence is 15 residues long. Per germline, CDR1 SGHTA and CDR2 FQGNSA. This CDR3 is CASSLQAGGAETQYF. CDR3 bases: TGTGCCAGCAGTTTACAAGCGGGGGGGGCAGAGACCCAGTACTTC.

This chain connects TRBV18 to TRBJ2-5; 10 bases match TRBD2. V was pared by 3 bases and J by 5 bases, with 12 bases of the junction left unmatched. This CDR3 comprises 17 residues. The germline V gene encodes CDR1 KGHSH and CDR2 LQKENI. The CDR3 protein is CASSPRQAGGPLETQYF. The CDR3 nucleotides read TGTGCCAGCTCACCGAGGCAAGCGGGGGGGCCACTTGAGACCCAGTACTTC.

The chain joins TRBV20-1 to TRBJ1-2, with D maybe TRBD1 (6 bases). The germline V gene encodes CDR1 DFQATT and CDR2 SNEGSKA (reference sequence). V gave up 3 bases and J gave up 6 bases, with 14 bases separating them. The length of the CDR3 is 13 residues. CDR3 residues: CSASPQGRHGYTF. The CDR3 DNA reads TGCAGTGCTAGTCCCCAGGGGAGACATGGCTACACCTTC.

The chain recombines TRBV5-1 with TRBJ2-1; TRBD2 agrees at 9 bases. V lost 5 bases, J lost 4 bases, and 7 bases stayed unmatched. This CDR3 has 15 residues. Germline loops: CDR1 SGHRS, CDR2 YFSETQ. CDR3 coding DNA: TGCGCCAGCAGTTTAGCGGGGGAGAGATACAATGAGCAGTTCTTC. Amino acids: CASSLAGERYNEQFF.

The chain carries TRBV18 and TRBJ2-7; 9 positions match TRBD1. The CDR3 runs to 16 residues. Trimming at V came to 4 bases and at J to 4 bases, leaving 11 bases not matched to a gene. Germline loops: CDR1 KGHSH, CDR2 LQKENI. The CDR3 is CASSLFRDRDVYEQYF. In DNA, the CDR3 is TGTGCCAGCTCACTTTTCCGGGACAGGGACGTTTACGAGCAGTACTTC.

The V gene is TRBV27, the J gene TRBJ1-5; a weak D match, TRBD1 (5 bases). Trimming removed 2 bases from V and 4 bases from J, with 9 bases in between. Germline loops: CDR1 MNHEY, CDR2 SMNVEV (reference sequence). This CDR3 spans 14 amino acids. DNA for the CDR3: TGTGCCAGCAGTTTACTGGGGGGAAATCAGCCCCAGCATTTT. Encoded protein: CASSLLGGNQPQHF.

The CDR3 sequence is CASSPGNTEAFF. The CDR3 DNA follows: TGTGCCAGCTCACCGGGCAACACTGAAGCTTTCTTT. The chain combines TRBV18 with TRBJ1-1, with unresolved D. CDR1 KGHSH and CDR2 LQKENI come from the germline V gene. With 3 bases removed from V and 2 bases from J, the gap between germline ends came to 4 bases. CDR3 length: 12 residues.

The chain links TRBV5-1 to TRBJ2-7, with 12 bases aligning to TRBD2. There are 15 residues in the CDR3. In germline, CDR1 is SGHRS, CDR2 YFSETQ. The J segment lost 2 bases and the V segment lost 2 bases, leaving 2 bases of the junction unmatched. CDR3 in amino acids: CASSLLAGGPYEQYF. In nucleotides, the CDR3 is TGCGCCAGCAGCTTACTAGCGGGAGGACCCTACGAGCAGTACTTC.

The chain has TRBV6-5 and TRBJ2-2, with TRBD1 identical over 7 bases. Germline V gene lookup returns CDR1 MNHEY and CDR2 SVGAGI. V shed 10 bases, J shed 3 bases, and the junction held 8 bases outside the gene matches. This CDR3 has 14 amino acids. DNA for the CDR3: TGTGCCACCACAGGGGAAAGAGACACCGGGGAGCTGTTTTTT. Amino acid sequence: CATTGERDTGELFF.

In this sample, this clone is medium-sized (0.01 to 0.1%). The chain employs TRBV19 and TRBJ2-7; maybe TRBD1 (5 bases). CDR1 and CDR2 from the germline V gene are LNHDA and SQIVND (reference sequence). This CDR3 contains 12 residues. V lost 3 bases and J 4 bases, leaving 7 bases between the germline ends. CDR3 nucleotide sequence: TGTGCCAGTAGTATGACAGAATACGAGCAGTACTTC. As protein: CASSMTEYEQYF.

The table lists this clone with a count of one. This sequence joins TRBV6-4 and TRBJ2-1, with TRBD2 matching over 10 bases. The V gene end was trimmed by 0 bases and the J gene end by 12 bases; junction bases not matched to a gene: 8. This CDR3 contains 15 residues. Germline CDR1 reads MRHNA; CDR2 reads SNTAGT. The CDR3 nucleotides are TGTGCCAGCAGTGACTCTCTTGCTAGCGGGAGAAGGCAGTTCTTC. This translates into CASSDSLASGRRQFF.

The chain carries TRBV6-5 and TRBJ1-1; 8 positions match TRBD1. The V gene end was trimmed by 6 bases and the J gene end by 1 base; junction bases not matched to a gene: 7. CDR3 length: 15 residues. Germline V gene lookup returns CDR1 MNHEY and CDR2 SVGAGI. CDR3 nucleotide sequence: TGTGCCAGCAGACGCACCGGGACAGGGAACACTGAAGCTTTCTTT. It encodes CASRRTGTGNTEAFF.

The rearrangement joins TRBV5-1 to TRBJ2-4; tentative D call: TRBD1 (6 bases). This CDR3 is built from 14 residues. Germline V gene sequence: CDR1 SGHRS, CDR2 YFSETQ. Trimming left V 4 bases short and J 3 bases short, with 11 bases between. CDR3 DNA sequence: TGCGCCAGCAGCATTGAGGGGGTCAAAAACATTCAGTACTTC. Its translation: CASSIEGVKNIQYF.

This sequence joins TRBV7-9 and TRBJ2-4; possibly TRBD2 for D (7 bases). V was shortened by 2 bases and J by 3 bases, with 23 bases between the two germline ends. The CDR3 totals 19 residues. From germline, CDR1 is SEHNR and CDR2 FQNEAQ (reference sequence). CDR3 DNA sequence: TGTGCCAGCAGCTTATTTGGACAGCAAGGGGGGGTGGTCAAAAACATTCAGTACTTC. Its translation: CASSLFGQQGGVVKNIQYF.

The chain employs TRBV27 and TRBJ2-7; 7 positions match TRBD1. Germline V gene lookup returns CDR1 MNHEY and CDR2 SMNVEV (reference sequence). This CDR3 has 15 residues. J lost 3 bases, V lost 4 bases, and 9 bases had no gene match. The CDR3 loop reads CASSSRQGTHYEQYF. The CDR3 DNA is TGTGCCAGCAGTTCTCGACAGGGTACCCACTACGAGCAGTACTTC.

CDR3 loop: CASSLKSLDNTGELFF. The CDR3, as DNA: TGTGCCAGCAGCTTAAAGAGCCTAGACAACACCGGGGAGCTGTTTTTT. This chain joins TRBV7-2 and TRBJ2-2; no definite D call. V lost 2 bases and J lost 2, with 12 bases in between. Germline assignment: CDR1 SGHTA and CDR2 FQGNSA. The length of the CDR3 is 16 residues. The full variable domain, completed using reference TRBV7-2 and TRBJ2-2, is GAGVSQSPSNKVTEKGKDVELRCDPISGHTALYWYRQSLGQGLEFLIYFQGNSAPDKSGLPSDRFSAERTGGSVSTLTIQRTQQEDSAVYLCASSLKSLDNTGELFFGEGSRLTVL.

This chain links TRBV5-1 with TRBJ1-6, with D possibly matching TRBD1 (6 bases). Germline CDR1 is SGHRS and CDR2 is YFSETQ. This CDR3 has 16 residues. With 4 bases removed from V and 5 bases from J, the gap between germline ends came to 16 bases. Here the CDR3 DNA reads TGCGCCAGCAGCCGTGGCGGGGGGGGCCATAATTCACCCCTCCACTTT. Translation gives CASSRGGGGHNSPLHF. The variable domain in full, with the rest retrieved from reference TRBV5-1 and TRBJ1-6, is KAGVTQTPRYLIKTRGQQVTLSCSPISGHRSVSWYQQTPGQGLQFLFEYFSETQRNKGNFPGRFSGRQFSNSRSEMNVSTLELGDSALYLCASSRGGGGHNSPLHFGNGTRLTVT.

The chain links TRBV6-2 or TRBV6-3 to TRBJ2-3; 12 bases agree with TRBD2. The V and J ends lost 4 bases and 2 bases, in that order; junction bases with no gene match: 4. There are 16 residues in the CDR3. Germline assignment: CDR1 MNHEY and CDR2 SVGEGT. CDR3 amino acids: CASSSLAGGVTDTQYF. CDR3 bases: TGTGCCAGCAGTTCCCTAGCGGGGGGGGTCACAGATACGCAGTATTTT.

The chain couples TRBV3-1 (or the pseudogene TRBV3-2) to TRBJ2-5; 7 bases agree with TRBD1. The CDR3 runs to 15 residues. Germline CDR1 reads LGHDT; CDR2 reads YNNKEL (reference sequence). After removal of 1 base from V and 3 bases from J, the junction contained 5 bases not matched to a gene. This chain's CDR3 is CASSQGGTVEETQYF. CDR3 DNA: TGTGCCAGCAGCCAAGGGGGGACAGTAGAAGAGACCCAGTACTTC.

This sequence joins TRBV7-6 and TRBJ2-1; possible D gene TRBD2, 6 bases. Germline-derived CDR1 and CDR2 are SGHVS and FNYEAQ. The V end was cut by 0 bases, the J end by 10 bases, with 13 bases between. CDR3 length: 14 amino acids. DNA for the CDR3: TGTGCCAGCAGCTTAGCGCTGGCGGGAAGAGAGCAGTTCTTC. It yields the protein CASSLALAGREQFF.

This chain connects TRBV5-1 to TRBJ2-1; 9 bases align to TRBD2. Germline lookup yields CDR1 SGHRS and CDR2 YFSETQ. This CDR3 has 15 residues. V lost 0 bases to trimming and J lost 2 bases; unmatched junction nucleotides: 0. The DNA for the CDR3 is TGCGCCAGCAGCTTGGTAGCGGGGGCCTACAATGAGCAGTTCTTC. It specifies CASSLVAGAYNEQFF.